This TCR beta chain was recorded in a study of blood T cell repertoires in COVID-19 (dated by TCRdb to about 2020). For the study in its entirety: Collaborator samples came from the United States, Italy and Spain and covered acute and convalescent phases of COVID-19. The material from the prospective study consisted of cDNA or gDNA derived from T cells, B-cell-depleted T cells, or PBMCs. Subjects who had been exposed to COVID-19, were actively infected with it, or had recovered from it provided the deeply sampled blood TCRbeta repertoires that made up the dataset. The repertoires were made available in a free public database intended to serve as a resource for research on the immune response to SARS-CoV-2. The samples were drawn from the first 160 participants of the ongoing ImmuneRACE study and from over 950 subjects provided by 6 global collaborators. The sample metadata nearly always contained a de-identified subject ID, COVID-19 status, age in years and sex. Where HLA class I and class II types were available, the types were taken from metadata supplied by the sample provider, not from assay-based typing.

At one collaborating source in Seattle, patients were enrolled during active infection and were followed longitudinally through the course of disease. The collaborating institutions used their own protocols to collect whole blood in K2EDTA tubes. For TCRbeta analysis, collaborators shipped samples as frozen whole blood, isolated PBMCs, or DNA extracted from either of those sample types. This clone was detected once. Its antigen has not been determined. There are no base qualities to consult, and no much larger clone falls within one base. Reading the germline V gene gives CDR1 SGHDT and CDR2 YYEEEE. CDR3 length: 13 amino acids, cysteine to phenylalanine. The read is trimmed to its CDR3 DNA, 39 bases read in frame from base 1. The V and J ends are trimmed by 4 bases and 3 bases, leaving 11 bases between them. The immunoSEQ Assay, a bias-controlled multiplex PCR, was used to amplify TCRbeta CDR3 regions from genomic DNA. The paper's processing steps were these. Nucleated cell counts per sample were estimated from amplification of reference gene primers within the assay. To quantify the absolute abundance of each unique TCRbeta CDR3 rearrangement, sequence reads were collapsed and filtered. For each sample, productive Simpson clonality was calculated as the square root of Simpson's diversity index over productive rearrangements. TCRdb obtained this table from immuneACCESS and retained in-frame rearrangements with V and J assigned. These tables miss some clones; where compared with another copy, unresolved V genes account for less than half of the shortfall, and the remainder is unexplained. V and J calls and clone size are as listed in that table; D and trimming were resolved from the DNA. Counted in this sample were some 370,000 clones; 87% of them appeared once. The ten largest clones capture roughly a tenth of the sample.

What the research found in general, with its limitations: The quantity of clinical and demographic metadata differed by source and by participant and was supplied without curation.

The sample taken for sequencing was peripheral blood. This receptor was obtained from a woman in her 30s with COVID-19, enrolled during active disease. This sequence uses TRBV5-6 and TRBJ2-7; a tentative D match to TRBD2 spans 5 bases. The bases are TGTGCCAGCAGCCCCGGGATGTTCTACGAGCAGTACTTC. Its protein is CASSPGMFYEQYF. The full variable domain, completed from the reference TRBV5-6 and TRBJ2-7 proteins outside the CDR3, reads DAGVTQSPTHLIKTRGQQVTLRCSPKSGHDTVSWYQQALGQGPQFIFQYYEEEERQRGNFPDRFSGHQFPNYSSELNVNALLLGDSALYLCASSPGMFYEQYFGPGTRLTVT.